This T cell receptor beta chain is from a study of blood T cells in healthy people across ages. With a J-beta primer mix and a sample-barcoded 5' primer, a second PCR ran roughly 6 to 11 cycles. TCRdb reprocessed the 5' RACE reads via MiXCR and lists one record per CDR3 protein. The sample yields around 580,000 distinct CDR3 sequences, around half seen once. With regard to this clonotype: With a much larger clone just one base away, this may be a read error.

Per the germline V gene, CDR1 is SQVTM and CDR2 is ANQGSEA. The CDR3 runs to 13 residues. Trimming cost V 4 bases and J 4 bases, with 13 bases left between them. Specimen: blood. The receptor comes from a man older than 75 in good health. V is TRBV29-1 and J is TRBJ2-5; D might be TRBD2 (5 bases). CDR3 sequence (DNA): TGCAGCGTTGCCGGGGATTCAGCAGAGACCCAGTACTTC. It is translated as CSVAGDSAETQYF. The variable domain in full, with the rest retrieved from reference TRBV29-1 and TRBJ2-5, is SAVISQKPSRDICQRGTSLTIQCQVDSQVTMMFWYRQQPGQSLTLIATANQGSEATYESGFVIDKFPISRPNLTFSTLTVSNMSPEDSSIYLCSVAGDSAETQYFGPGTRLLVL.